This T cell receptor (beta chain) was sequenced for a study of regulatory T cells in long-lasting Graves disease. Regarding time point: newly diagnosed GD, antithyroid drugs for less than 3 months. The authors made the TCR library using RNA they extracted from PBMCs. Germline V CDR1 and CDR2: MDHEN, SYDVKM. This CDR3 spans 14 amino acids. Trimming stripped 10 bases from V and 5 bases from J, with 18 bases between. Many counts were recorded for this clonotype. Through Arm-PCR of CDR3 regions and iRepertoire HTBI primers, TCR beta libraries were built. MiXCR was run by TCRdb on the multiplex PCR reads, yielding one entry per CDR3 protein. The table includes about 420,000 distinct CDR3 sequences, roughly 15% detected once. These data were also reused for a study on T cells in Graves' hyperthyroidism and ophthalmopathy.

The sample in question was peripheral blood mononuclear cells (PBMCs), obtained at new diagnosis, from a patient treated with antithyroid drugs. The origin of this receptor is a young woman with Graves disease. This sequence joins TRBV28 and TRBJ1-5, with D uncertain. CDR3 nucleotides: TGTGCCACCTCAAACGGCGGGTATCATCAGCCCCAGCATTTT. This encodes CATSNGGYHQPQHF. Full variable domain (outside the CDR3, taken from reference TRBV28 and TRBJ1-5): DVKVTQSSRYLVKRTGEKVFLECVQDMDHENMFWYRQDPGLGLRLIYFSYDVKMKEKGDIPEGYSVSREKKERFSLILESASTNQTSMYLCATSNGGYHQPQHFGDGTRLSIL.